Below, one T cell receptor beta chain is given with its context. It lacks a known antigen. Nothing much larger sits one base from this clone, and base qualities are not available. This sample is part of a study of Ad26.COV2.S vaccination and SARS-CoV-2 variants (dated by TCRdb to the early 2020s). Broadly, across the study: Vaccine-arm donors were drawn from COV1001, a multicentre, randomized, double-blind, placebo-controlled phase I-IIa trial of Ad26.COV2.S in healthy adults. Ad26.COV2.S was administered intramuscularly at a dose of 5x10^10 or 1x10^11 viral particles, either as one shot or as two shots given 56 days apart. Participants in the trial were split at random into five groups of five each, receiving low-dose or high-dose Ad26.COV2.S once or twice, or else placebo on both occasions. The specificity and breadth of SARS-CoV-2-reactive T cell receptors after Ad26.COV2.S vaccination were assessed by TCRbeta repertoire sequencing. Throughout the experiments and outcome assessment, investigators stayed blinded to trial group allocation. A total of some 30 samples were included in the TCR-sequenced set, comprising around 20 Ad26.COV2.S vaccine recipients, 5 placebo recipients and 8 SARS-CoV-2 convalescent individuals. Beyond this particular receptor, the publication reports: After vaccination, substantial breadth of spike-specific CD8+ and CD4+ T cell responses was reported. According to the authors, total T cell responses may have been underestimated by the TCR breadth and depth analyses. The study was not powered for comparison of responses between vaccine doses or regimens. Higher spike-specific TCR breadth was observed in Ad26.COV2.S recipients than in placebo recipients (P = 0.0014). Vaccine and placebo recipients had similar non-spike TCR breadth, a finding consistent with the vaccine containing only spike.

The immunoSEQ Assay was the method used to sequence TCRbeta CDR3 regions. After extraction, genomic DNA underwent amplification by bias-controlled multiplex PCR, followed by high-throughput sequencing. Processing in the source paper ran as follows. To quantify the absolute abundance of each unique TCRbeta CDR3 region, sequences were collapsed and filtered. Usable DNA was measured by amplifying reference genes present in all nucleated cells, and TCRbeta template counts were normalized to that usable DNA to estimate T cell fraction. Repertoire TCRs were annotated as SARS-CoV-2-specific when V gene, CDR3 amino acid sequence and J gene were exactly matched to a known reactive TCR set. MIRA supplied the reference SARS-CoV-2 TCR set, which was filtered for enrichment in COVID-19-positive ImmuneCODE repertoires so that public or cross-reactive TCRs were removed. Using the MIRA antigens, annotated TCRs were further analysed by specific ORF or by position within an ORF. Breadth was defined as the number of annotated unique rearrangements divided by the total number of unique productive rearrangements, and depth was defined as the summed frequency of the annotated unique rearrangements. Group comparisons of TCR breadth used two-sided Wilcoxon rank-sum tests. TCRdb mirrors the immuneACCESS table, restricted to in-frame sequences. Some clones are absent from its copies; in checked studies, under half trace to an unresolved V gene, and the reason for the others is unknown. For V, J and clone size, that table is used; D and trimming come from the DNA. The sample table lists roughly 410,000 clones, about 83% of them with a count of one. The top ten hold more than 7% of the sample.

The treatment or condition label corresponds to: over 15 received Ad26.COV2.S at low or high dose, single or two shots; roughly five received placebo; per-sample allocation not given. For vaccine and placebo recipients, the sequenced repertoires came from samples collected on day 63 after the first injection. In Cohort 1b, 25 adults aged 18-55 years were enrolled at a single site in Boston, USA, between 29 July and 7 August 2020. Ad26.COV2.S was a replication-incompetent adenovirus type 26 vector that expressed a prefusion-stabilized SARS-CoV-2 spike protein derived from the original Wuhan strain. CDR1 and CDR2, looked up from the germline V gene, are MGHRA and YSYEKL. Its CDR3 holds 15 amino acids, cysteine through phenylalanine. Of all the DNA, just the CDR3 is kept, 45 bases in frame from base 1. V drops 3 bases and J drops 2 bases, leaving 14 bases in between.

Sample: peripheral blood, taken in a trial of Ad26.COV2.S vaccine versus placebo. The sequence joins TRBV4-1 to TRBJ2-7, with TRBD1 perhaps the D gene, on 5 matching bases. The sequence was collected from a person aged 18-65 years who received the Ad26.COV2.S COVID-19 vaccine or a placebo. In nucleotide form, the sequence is TGCGCCAGCAGCCATGAACTAAGGGGTACCTACGAGCAGTACTTC. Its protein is CASSHELRGTYEQYF.